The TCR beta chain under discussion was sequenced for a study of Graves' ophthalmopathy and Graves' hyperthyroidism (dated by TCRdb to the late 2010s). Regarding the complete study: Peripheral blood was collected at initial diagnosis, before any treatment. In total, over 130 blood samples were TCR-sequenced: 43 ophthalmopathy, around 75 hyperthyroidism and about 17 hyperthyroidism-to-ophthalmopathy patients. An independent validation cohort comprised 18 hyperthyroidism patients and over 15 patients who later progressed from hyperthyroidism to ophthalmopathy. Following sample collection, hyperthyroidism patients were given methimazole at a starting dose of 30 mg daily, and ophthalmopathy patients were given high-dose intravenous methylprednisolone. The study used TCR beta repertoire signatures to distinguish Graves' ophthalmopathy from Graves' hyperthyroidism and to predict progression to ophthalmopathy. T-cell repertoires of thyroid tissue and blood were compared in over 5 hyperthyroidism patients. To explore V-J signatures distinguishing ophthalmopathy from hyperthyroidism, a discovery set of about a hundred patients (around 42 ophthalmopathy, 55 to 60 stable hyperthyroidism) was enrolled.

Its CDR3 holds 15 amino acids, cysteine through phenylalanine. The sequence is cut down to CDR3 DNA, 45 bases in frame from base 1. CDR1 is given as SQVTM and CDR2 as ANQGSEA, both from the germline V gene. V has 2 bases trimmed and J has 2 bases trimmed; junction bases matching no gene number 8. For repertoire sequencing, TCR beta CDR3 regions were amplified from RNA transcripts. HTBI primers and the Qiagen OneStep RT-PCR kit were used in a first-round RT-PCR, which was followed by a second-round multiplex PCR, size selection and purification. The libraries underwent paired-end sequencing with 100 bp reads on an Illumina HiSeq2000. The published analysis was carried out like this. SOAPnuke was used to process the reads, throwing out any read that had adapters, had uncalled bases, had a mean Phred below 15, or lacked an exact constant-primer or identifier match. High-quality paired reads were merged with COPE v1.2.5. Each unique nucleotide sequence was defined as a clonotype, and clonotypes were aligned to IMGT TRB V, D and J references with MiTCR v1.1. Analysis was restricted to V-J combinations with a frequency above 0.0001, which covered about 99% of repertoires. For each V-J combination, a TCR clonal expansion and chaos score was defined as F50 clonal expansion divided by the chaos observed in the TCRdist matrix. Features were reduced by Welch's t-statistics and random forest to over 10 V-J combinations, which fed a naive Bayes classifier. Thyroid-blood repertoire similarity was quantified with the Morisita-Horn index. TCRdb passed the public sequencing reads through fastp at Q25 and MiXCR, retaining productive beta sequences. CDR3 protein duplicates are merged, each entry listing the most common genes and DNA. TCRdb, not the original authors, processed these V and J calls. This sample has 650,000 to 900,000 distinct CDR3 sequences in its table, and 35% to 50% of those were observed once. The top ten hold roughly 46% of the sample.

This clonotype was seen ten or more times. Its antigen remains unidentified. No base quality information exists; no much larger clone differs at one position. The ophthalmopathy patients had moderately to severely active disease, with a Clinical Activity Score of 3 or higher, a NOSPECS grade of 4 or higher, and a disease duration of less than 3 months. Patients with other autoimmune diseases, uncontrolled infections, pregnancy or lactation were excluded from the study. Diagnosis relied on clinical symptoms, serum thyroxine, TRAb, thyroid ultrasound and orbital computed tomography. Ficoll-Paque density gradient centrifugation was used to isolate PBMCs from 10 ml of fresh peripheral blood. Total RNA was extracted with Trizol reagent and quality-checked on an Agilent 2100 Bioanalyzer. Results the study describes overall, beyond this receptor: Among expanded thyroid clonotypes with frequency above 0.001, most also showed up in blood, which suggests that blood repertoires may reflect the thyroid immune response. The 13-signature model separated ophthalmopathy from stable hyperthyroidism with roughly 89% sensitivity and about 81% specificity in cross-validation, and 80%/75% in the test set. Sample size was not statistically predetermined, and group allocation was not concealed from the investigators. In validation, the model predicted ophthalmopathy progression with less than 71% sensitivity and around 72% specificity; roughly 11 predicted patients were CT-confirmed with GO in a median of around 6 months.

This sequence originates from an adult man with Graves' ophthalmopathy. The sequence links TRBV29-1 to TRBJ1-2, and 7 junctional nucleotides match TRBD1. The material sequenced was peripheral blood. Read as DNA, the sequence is TGCAGCGTTGAAATCTTGGGGACAGCGAACTATGGCTACACCTTC. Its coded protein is CSVEILGTANYGYTF.